These 3 T cell receptor beta chains originate from one sample sequenced in a study of T cells in Graves' hyperthyroidism and ophthalmopathy. What was amplified from RNA transcripts were TCR beta CDR3 regions. Carried out on the TCR CDR3, a first-round RT-PCR used the HTBI primer set. TCRdb re-derived calls from the multiplex PCR reads in MiXCR, one entry per CDR3 protein. This sample carries 140,000 or so distinct CDR3 sequences, roughly a fifth of them seen once, and the ten largest clones take 67%. Sample: blood. The receptors come from a woman between 45 and 65 years old with Graves' hyperthyroidism that later progressed to Graves' ophthalmopathy.

This clonotype was detected many times. The chain combines TRBV20-1 with TRBJ2-3, with a tentative D call TRBD2 (5 bases). The CDR3 covers 13 residues. CDR1 and CDR2 (germline): DFQATT, SNEGSKA (reference sequence). V lost 3 bases, J lost 1 base, and 8 bases lay in between. Here the CDR3 DNA reads TGCAGTGCTAGTTTCGGGGGCACAGATACGCAGTATTTT. Its translation is CSASFGGTDTQYF.

This clonotype was detected only a few times. This chain uses TRBV10-3 with TRBJ1-4; D is unclear. V was clipped by 5 bases and J by 8 bases, with 12 bases between them. The germline gives CDR1 ENHRY, CDR2 SYGVKD. The CDR3 runs 13 residues. The CDR3 bases are TGTGCCATCAGTCCGGCTGCGGGGGAAAAACTGTTTTTT. Its translation: CAISPAAGEKLFF.

Only a few counts were recorded for this clonotype. The V gene is TRBV7-9, the J gene TRBJ2-1; 7 bases match TRBD1. Germline lookup yields CDR1 SEHNR and CDR2 FQNEAQ (reference sequence). The CDR3 spans 19 residues. With 1 base clipped from V and 3 bases from J, the junction kept 15 bases outside the gene matches. The CDR3 DNA reads TGTGCCAGCAGCTTAGTGGGGCTCTCCGACAGGGCACACTACAATGAGCAGTTCTTC. Protein: CASSLVGLSDRAHYNEQFF.